The TCR beta chain under discussion was sequenced for a study of regulatory T cells in long-lasting Graves disease. Overall study context: Disease was considered persistent Graves' disease after over 5 years of antithyroid drugs (with positive TSH receptor antibodies). Study conclusions and caveats: Favoring TRBV28, TRBJ1-2 and TRBJ2-5 was a feature seen in persistent disease. Thyroid tissue went unstudied; only peripheral blood was examined.

As for this clonotype: Its antigen remains unknown.

V was trimmed by 0 bases and J by 1 base, leaving 12 bases between them. This CDR3 contains 16 residues. Germline-derived CDR1 and CDR2 are LNHDA and SQIVND (reference sequence). Construction of TCR beta libraries relied on iRepertoire HTBI primers and on Arm-PCR targeting CDR3 regions. TCRdb reprocessed the multiplex PCR reads via MiXCR and lists one record per CDR3 protein. Of about 400,000 distinct CDR3 sequences in the sample, less than 25% are singletons; the top ten hold around 21%. Time point defined: persistent/refractory GD, antithyroid drugs over 5 years with positive TRAb. Extracted PBMC RNA gave rise to the TCR library.

The chain combines TRBV19 with TRBJ1-1; D unclear. The origin of this receptor is a female donor with Graves disease. Sequenced here: peripheral blood mononuclear cells (PBMCs), sampled when the disease was refractory, from a patient treated with antithyroid drugs. DNA for the CDR3: TGTGCCAGTAGTATAGATCGGAGTACAGCGAACACTGAAGCTTTCTTT. The encoded protein is CASSIDRSTANTEAFF.